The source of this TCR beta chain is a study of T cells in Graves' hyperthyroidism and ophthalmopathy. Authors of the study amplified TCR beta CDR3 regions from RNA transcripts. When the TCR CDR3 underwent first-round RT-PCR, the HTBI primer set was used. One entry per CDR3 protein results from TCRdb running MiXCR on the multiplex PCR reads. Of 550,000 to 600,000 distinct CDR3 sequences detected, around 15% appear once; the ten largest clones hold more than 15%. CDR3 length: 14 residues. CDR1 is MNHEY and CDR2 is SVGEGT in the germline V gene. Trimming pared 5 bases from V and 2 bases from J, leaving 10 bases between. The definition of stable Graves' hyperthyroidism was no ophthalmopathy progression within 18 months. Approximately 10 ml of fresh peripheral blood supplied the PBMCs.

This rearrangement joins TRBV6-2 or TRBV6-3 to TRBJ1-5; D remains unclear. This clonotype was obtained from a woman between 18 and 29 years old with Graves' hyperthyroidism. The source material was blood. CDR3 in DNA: TGTGCCAGCAGTCGAGACACCCGCAATCAGCCCCAGCATTTT. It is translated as CASSRDTRNQPQHF.